What follows describes a single TCR beta chain. Its antigen is currently unknown. Deletions cut 4 bases from V and 6 bases from J, with 6 bases between. The CDR3 spans 12 residues. Per germline, CDR1 ENHRY and CDR2 SYGVKD. The PCR used 60 Vbeta and 13 Jbeta primers. Sequencing used immunoSEQ multiplex PCR; TCRdb keeps in-frame clones, though not all of them. Altogether some 87,000 clones are present, around 79% being singletons, with the ten largest covering approximately 20%. The sample is drawn from a study of cytomegalovirus exposure and HLA in healthy donors. The study, taken as a whole, reports: High specificity and sensitivity for cytomegalovirus status were reported for the classifier. Later genetic work tied a missense DCLRE1C variant to beta-chain V and J trimming. Rare sequences made up most TCRs, while some public TCRs were found in many donors.

This TCR was sampled from a woman aged 40 to 50 in good health and CMV-seropositive. The rearrangement joins TRBV10-3 to TRBJ2-2; the D is unclear. Sequenced material: PBMCs. The CDR3 sequence is CAISVGAGELFF. The CDR3 DNA is TGTGCCATCAGTGTAGGAGCCGGGGAGCTGTTTTTT.